Listed below are T cell receptor beta chains from one sample, sequenced in a study of regulatory T cells in long-lasting Graves disease. From the multiplex PCR reads, TCRdb called clonotypes with MiXCR, one entry per CDR3 protein. This table holds 700,000 or so distinct CDR3 sequences, 30% found once. The sequences come from peripheral blood mononuclear cells (PBMCs), collected when the disease was refractory, from a patient treated with antithyroid drugs. These receptors were obtained from a female donor with Graves disease. CDR3s include the opening cysteine and the closing phenylalanine or tryptophan. Each record gives: CDR3 DNA, CDR3 protein, clone size, D gene, V gene, J gene. A D gene is named only where the DNA matches it firmly. Clone size is not always given. Where it is, it says once, few, many or a class for expanded clones.

CDR3nt: TGTGCCAGCAGAGGTAGCGGGAGTCCAGATACGCAGTATTTT; CDR3aa: CASRGSGSPDTQYF; abundance: .; d_gene: TRBD2; v_gene: TRBV12-3/TRBV12-4; j_gene: TRBJ2-3
CDR3nt: TGTGCCAGCTTGACCAGGGGGTCCTACAATGAGCAGTTCTTC; CDR3aa: CASLTRGSYNEQFF; abundance: once; d_gene: TRBD1; v_gene: TRBV6-1; j_gene: TRBJ2-1
CDR3nt: TGTGCCAGCAGTTTCAGCGGGAGGGCAACCGGGGAGCTGTTTTTT; CDR3aa: CASSFSGRATGELFF; abundance: many; d_gene: TRBD2; v_gene: TRBV12-3/TRBV12-4; j_gene: TRBJ2-2
CDR3nt: TGTGCCAGCAGCCCTTCCGGAGGACAGGGGAACTCACCCCTCCACTTT; CDR3aa: CASSPSGGQGNSPLHF; abundance: many; d_gene: TRBD1; v_gene: TRBV6-1; j_gene: TRBJ1-6
CDR3nt: TGTGCCAGCAGTGATATACAGGGAGTTTATGAAGCTTTCTTT; CDR3aa: CASSDIQGVYEAFF; abundance: .; d_gene: .; v_gene: TRBV25-1; j_gene: TRBJ1-1
CDR3nt: TGCAGTGTCCAGCGGGAGGAAGAGGTGGGAGAGACCCAGTACTTC; CDR3aa: CSVQREEEVGETQYF; abundance: .; d_gene: TRBD2; v_gene: TRBV20-1; j_gene: TRBJ2-5
CDR3nt: TGTGCCAGCAGCGCTGGACTAGCGGGAGGGTCCCACGAGCAGTACTTC; CDR3aa: CASSAGLAGGSHEQYF; abundance: .; d_gene: TRBD2; v_gene: TRBV5-4; j_gene: TRBJ2-7
CDR3nt: TGTGCCAGCAGTTTATCGACGGCAGGGGATCAGCCCCAGCATTTT; CDR3aa: CASSLSTAGDQPQHF; abundance: many; d_gene: .; v_gene: TRBV27; j_gene: TRBJ1-5
CDR3nt: TGTGCCAGCTCACCACTCGGACAGGGATCCTACGAGCAGTACTTC; CDR3aa: CASSPLGQGSYEQYF; abundance: .; d_gene: TRBD1; v_gene: TRBV18; j_gene: TRBJ2-7
CDR3nt: TGTGCCAGTAGGGGGGACACCGCGCGTAGCAATCAGCCCCAGCATTTT; CDR3aa: CASRGDTARSNQPQHF; abundance: few; d_gene: .; v_gene: TRBV19; j_gene: TRBJ1-5
CDR3nt: TGTGCCAGCAGTTACCATGGCGGGGCGGGAGGAGAGTACGAGCAGTACTTC; CDR3aa: CASSYHGGAGGEYEQYF; abundance: many; d_gene: TRBD2; v_gene: TRBV6-5; j_gene: TRBJ2-7
CDR3nt: TGTGCCAGCAGTGAAAGCGGATCCTTTGGACCCCGGACTGAAGCTTTCTTT; CDR3aa: CASSESGSFGPRTEAFF; abundance: .; d_gene: .; v_gene: TRBV12-3/TRBV12-4; j_gene: TRBJ1-1
CDR3nt: TGCGCCAGCAGTGGGACAGGGGAAGATGAAAAACTGTTTTTT; CDR3aa: CASSGTGEDEKLFF; abundance: .; d_gene: TRBD1; v_gene: TRBV10-2; j_gene: TRBJ1-4
CDR3nt: TGTGCCAGCAGTCGACCCATAGGTGGACTAGCGGGACCCCAACACGAGACCCAGTACTTC; CDR3aa: CASSRPIGGLAGPQHETQYF; abundance: few; d_gene: TRBD2; v_gene: TRBV25-1; j_gene: TRBJ2-5
CDR3nt: TGTGCCAGCAGTTCTTCAACAGGGAAAGTCTCGTCTGGGGCCAACGTCCTGACTTTC; CDR3aa: CASSSSTGKVSSGANVLTF; abundance: .; d_gene: .; v_gene: TRBV28; j_gene: TRBJ2-6
CDR3nt: TGTGCCAGCACCGAGGGGACAGGGTATCAGCCCCAGCATTTT; CDR3aa: CASTEGTGYQPQHF; abundance: few; d_gene: TRBD1; v_gene: TRBV2; j_gene: TRBJ1-5
CDR3nt: TGTGCCAGCAGTGAATCCGCCTATAATTCACCCCTCCACTTT; CDR3aa: CASSESAYNSPLHF; abundance: .; d_gene: .; v_gene: TRBV6-2/TRBV6-3; j_gene: TRBJ1-6
CDR3nt: TGTGCCACTACATTAGGCGATAGCAATCAGCCCCAGCATTTT; CDR3aa: CATTLGDSNQPQHF; abundance: few; d_gene: .; v_gene: TRBV15; j_gene: TRBJ1-5
CDR3nt: TGTGCCATCAGTGGGGGGGACACCCATAACTATGGCTACACCTTC; CDR3aa: CAISGGDTHNYGYTF; abundance: .; d_gene: .; v_gene: TRBV10-3; j_gene: TRBJ1-2
CDR3nt: TGCAGTGCTAGTGCGGGAGGGCCCTACGAGCAGTACTTC; CDR3aa: CSASAGGPYEQYF; abundance: .; d_gene: TRBD2; v_gene: TRBV20-1; j_gene: TRBJ2-7
CDR3nt: TGTGCCAGCACCCCCCGGGACACGAACACCGGGGAGCTGTTTTTT; CDR3aa: CASTPRDTNTGELFF; abundance: .; d_gene: .; v_gene: TRBV12-3/TRBV12-4; j_gene: TRBJ2-2
CDR3nt: TGTGCCAGCAGCGCCAGGACAGGGGGCGGTCGGGCTTTCTTT; CDR3aa: CASSARTGGGRAFF; abundance: .; d_gene: TRBD1; v_gene: TRBV9; j_gene: TRBJ1-1
CDR3nt: TGTGCCAGCGGGGGTAAGGGGGCCACTCCGGAGACCCAGTACTTC; CDR3aa: CASGGKGATPETQYF; abundance: .; d_gene: TRBD1; v_gene: TRBV6-1; j_gene: TRBJ2-5
CDR3nt: TGCAGTGCTAGATGGGGCGGACAGTTCAATCAGCCCCAGCATTTT; CDR3aa: CSARWGGQFNQPQHF; abundance: .; d_gene: .; v_gene: TRBV20-1; j_gene: TRBJ1-5
CDR3nt: TGTGCCAGCAGTTACACCGAGGCGGCGGGGGAGCAGTACTTC; CDR3aa: CASSYTEAAGEQYF; abundance: .; d_gene: .; v_gene: TRBV7-9; j_gene: TRBJ2-7
CDR3nt: TGCGCCAGCAGCGAAGAAAAAGAGACCCAGTACTTC; CDR3aa: CASSEEKETQYF; abundance: .; d_gene: .; v_gene: TRBV5-1; j_gene: TRBJ2-5
CDR3nt: TGCAGTGCTATATTTATTGACTCCTACGAGCAGTACTTC; CDR3aa: CSAIFIDSYEQYF; abundance: .; d_gene: .; v_gene: TRBV20-1; j_gene: TRBJ2-7
CDR3nt: TGCAGTGCCCCCACCGGGACACCACCCTACGAGCAGTACTTC; CDR3aa: CSAPTGTPPYEQYF; abundance: .; d_gene: .; v_gene: TRBV20-1; j_gene: TRBJ2-7
CDR3nt: TGCGCCAGCAGCTCACTAGGAGGGCCGCCCTACGAGCAGTACTTC; CDR3aa: CASSSLGGPPYEQYF; abundance: .; d_gene: .; v_gene: TRBV5-1; j_gene: TRBJ2-7
CDR3nt: TGCGCCAGCAGGACTAGCGGGAGTTTTTGGGGTGAACACAATGAGCAGTTCTTC; CDR3aa: CASRTSGSFWGEHNEQFF; abundance: few; d_gene: TRBD2; v_gene: TRBV5-1; j_gene: TRBJ2-1
CDR3nt: TGTGCCAGCAGTGCTCTCTGGCTCGGGACGTCGGGAGGTCAGCCCCAGCATTTT; CDR3aa: CASSALWLGTSGGQPQHF; abundance: .; d_gene: .; v_gene: TRBV25-1; j_gene: TRBJ1-5
CDR3nt: TGCAGTGCTAGTACAGGGGTATCACCCCTCCACTTT; CDR3aa: CSASTGVSPLHF; abundance: many; d_gene: TRBD1; v_gene: TRBV20-1; j_gene: TRBJ1-6
CDR3nt: TGTGCCAGCAGCGGAAACCAGCGGGAGGGTACAGATACGCAGTATTTT; CDR3aa: CASSGNQREGTDTQYF; abundance: .; d_gene: TRBD2; v_gene: TRBV9; j_gene: TRBJ2-3
CDR3nt: TGTGCCACCAGTGATTTTACGGGTCAGCTCTATGGCTACACCTTC; CDR3aa: CATSDFTGQLYGYTF; abundance: .; d_gene: .; v_gene: TRBV24-1; j_gene: TRBJ1-2
CDR3nt: TGTGCTAGTGGTCGATCCTTCACAGGGAGGTCCACAGATACGCAGTATTTT; CDR3aa: CASGRSFTGRSTDTQYF; abundance: .; d_gene: .; v_gene: TRBV12-5; j_gene: TRBJ2-3
CDR3nt: TGTGCCAGCAGTGAATACCCTCAGGGGAGCACTGAAGCTTTCTTT; CDR3aa: CASSEYPQGSTEAFF; abundance: .; d_gene: .; v_gene: TRBV6-1; j_gene: TRBJ1-1
CDR3nt: TGTGCCAGCAGTGATCTTGCACTGATCGGTGAGACCCAGTACTTC; CDR3aa: CASSDLALIGETQYF; abundance: many; d_gene: .; v_gene: TRBV2; j_gene: TRBJ2-5
CDR3nt: TGTGCCAGCAGCGTAGAACCCCTTAACTATGGCTACACCTTC; CDR3aa: CASSVEPLNYGYTF; abundance: .; d_gene: .; v_gene: TRBV9; j_gene: TRBJ1-2
CDR3nt: TGTGCCAGCACGACAGGGTATGGCTACACCTTC; CDR3aa: CASTTGYGYTF; abundance: many; d_gene: TRBD1; v_gene: TRBV12-3/TRBV12-4; j_gene: TRBJ1-2
CDR3nt: TGTGCCAGCAGTGGAACGGACAGGGGCCGCTCCTATAATTCACCCCTCCACTTT; CDR3aa: CASSGTDRGRSYNSPLHF; abundance: few; d_gene: TRBD1; v_gene: TRBV25-1; j_gene: TRBJ1-6
CDR3nt: TGCGCCAGCAGCTTCACTGCGACTAGCTTCAATGAGCAGTTCTTC; CDR3aa: CASSFTATSFNEQFF; abundance: few; d_gene: TRBD2; v_gene: TRBV5-1; j_gene: TRBJ2-1
CDR3nt: TGTGCCAGCAGTTACTCGGACAGACCTAACTATGGCTACACCTTC; CDR3aa: CASSYSDRPNYGYTF; abundance: .; d_gene: .; v_gene: TRBV27; j_gene: TRBJ1-2